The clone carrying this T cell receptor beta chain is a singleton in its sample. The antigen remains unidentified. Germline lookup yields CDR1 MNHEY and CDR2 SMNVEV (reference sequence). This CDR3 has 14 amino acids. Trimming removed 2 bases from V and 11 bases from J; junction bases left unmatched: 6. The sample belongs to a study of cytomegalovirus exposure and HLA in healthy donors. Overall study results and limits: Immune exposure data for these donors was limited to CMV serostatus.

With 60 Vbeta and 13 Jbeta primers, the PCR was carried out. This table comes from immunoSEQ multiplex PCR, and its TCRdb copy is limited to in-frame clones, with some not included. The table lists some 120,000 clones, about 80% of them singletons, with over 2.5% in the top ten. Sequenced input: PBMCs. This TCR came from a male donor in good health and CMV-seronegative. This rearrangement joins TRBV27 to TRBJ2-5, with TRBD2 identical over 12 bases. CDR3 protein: CASSLAGLAGQQYF. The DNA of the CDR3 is TGTGCCAGCAGTTTAGCGGGACTAGCGGGTCAGCAGTACTTC.